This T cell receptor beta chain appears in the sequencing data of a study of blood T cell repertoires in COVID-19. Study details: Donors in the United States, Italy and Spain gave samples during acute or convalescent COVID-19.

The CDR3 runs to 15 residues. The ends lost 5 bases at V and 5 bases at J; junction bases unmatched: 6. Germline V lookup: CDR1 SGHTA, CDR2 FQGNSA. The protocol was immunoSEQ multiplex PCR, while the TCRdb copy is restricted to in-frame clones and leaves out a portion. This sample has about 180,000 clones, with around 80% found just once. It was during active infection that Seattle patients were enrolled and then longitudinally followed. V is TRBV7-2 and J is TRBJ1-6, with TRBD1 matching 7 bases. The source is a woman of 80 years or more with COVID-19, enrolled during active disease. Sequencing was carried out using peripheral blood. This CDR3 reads CASSPRQGNNSPLHF. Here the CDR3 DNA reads TGTGCCAGCAGCCCCCGACAGGGCAATAATTCACCCCTCCACTTT.